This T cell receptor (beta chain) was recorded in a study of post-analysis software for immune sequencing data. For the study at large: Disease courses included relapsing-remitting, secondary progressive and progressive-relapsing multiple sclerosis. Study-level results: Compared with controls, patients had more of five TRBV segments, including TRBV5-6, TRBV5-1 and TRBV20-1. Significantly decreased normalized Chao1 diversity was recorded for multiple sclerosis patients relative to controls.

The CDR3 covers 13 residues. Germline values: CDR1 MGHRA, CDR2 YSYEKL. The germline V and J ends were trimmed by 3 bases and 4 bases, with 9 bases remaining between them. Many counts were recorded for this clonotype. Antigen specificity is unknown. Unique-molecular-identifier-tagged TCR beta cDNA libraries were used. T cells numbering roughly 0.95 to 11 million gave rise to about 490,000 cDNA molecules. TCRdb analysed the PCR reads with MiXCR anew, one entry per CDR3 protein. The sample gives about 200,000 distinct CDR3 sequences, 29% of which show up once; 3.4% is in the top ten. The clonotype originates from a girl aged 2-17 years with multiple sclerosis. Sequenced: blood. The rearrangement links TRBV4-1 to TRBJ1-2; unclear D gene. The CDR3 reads CASSHKGLYGYTF. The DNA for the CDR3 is TGCGCCAGCAGCCATAAAGGGCTCTATGGCTACACCTTC.